The 26 T cell receptor beta chains in this list originate from one sample, sequenced in a study of T cells in Graves' hyperthyroidism and ophthalmopathy. Using RNA transcripts as the source, TCR beta CDR3 regions were amplified. The HTBI set primed first-round TCR CDR3 RT-PCR. A single record per CDR3 protein comes from TCRdb applying MiXCR to the multiplex PCR reads. Of more than 500,000 distinct CDR3 sequences listed, around 15% are singletons. The sample taken for sequencing was blood. The receptors stem from a woman in her 30s with Graves' ophthalmopathy.

This clonotype was found many times. The chain uses TRBV6-2 or TRBV6-3 and TRBJ2-7; 8 bases line up with TRBD2. The CDR3 is made up of 15 amino acids. Germline V gene sequence: CDR1 MNHEY, CDR2 SVGEGT. V lost 2 bases and J lost 4; bases outside the gene matches: 7. The CDR3 coding sequence is TGTGCCAGCAGTTACAAACCTAGCGGGCCTTACGAGCAGTACTTC. Encoded protein: CASSYKPSGPYEQYF.

This rearrangement joins TRBV28 to TRBJ2-7; TRBD2 matches at 11 bases. V dropped 6 bases and J dropped 3; count of bases not matched to a gene: 10. The CDR3 extends over 16 amino acids. Germline loops: CDR1 MDHEN, CDR2 SYDVKM. In DNA form, the CDR3 reads TGTGCCAGCAGCACTACCATGGGACTAGCGGACTACGAGCAGTACTTC. This sequence encodes CASSTTMGLADYEQYF.

In this sample, this clonotype turned up many times. This chain connects TRBV5-1 to TRBJ1-4; no clear D gene. The CDR3 consists of 13 residues. Germline CDR1 SGHRS, CDR2 YFSETQ. V was shortened by 4 bases and J by 6 bases, with 10 bases between the two germline ends. This CDR3 is CASSRPGDEKLFF. As DNA, the CDR3 is TGCGCCAGCAGCCGACCGGGAGATGAAAAACTGTTTTTT.

This clonotype was detected many times. The chain employs TRBV20-1 and TRBJ1-5; D unresolved. The V gene lost 1 base and the J gene lost 0 bases, with 10 bases spanning the gap. This CDR3 region has 15 residues. The V gene's germline CDR1 is DFQATT and CDR2 SNEGSKA (reference sequence). The chain's CDR3 is CSARGAANSNQPQHF. The CDR3 coding sequence is TGCAGTGCTAGAGGGGCAGCGAATAGCAATCAGCCCCAGCATTTT.

This clonotype showed up just a few times. V usage is TRBV28 and J usage is TRBJ2-1, with 10 bases that match TRBD2. The CDR3 is 13 amino acids. V was clipped by 4 bases and J by 6 bases; unmatched bases: 0. Germline CDR1 reads MDHEN; CDR2 reads SYDVKM. CDR3 nucleotide sequence: TGTGCCAGCAGTTCTAGCGGGGGCAATGAGCAGTTCTTC. It codes for CASSSSGGNEQFF.

The rearrangement joins TRBV24-1 to TRBJ2-3, with TRBD2 matching 15 bases. Germline CDR1 and CDR2: KGHDR and SFDVKD. The CDR3 runs 19 residues. The V segment lost 5 bases and the J segment 2 bases; nucleotides outside the gene matches: 10. CDR3 amino acids: CATSVTGLAGGPHTDTQYF. CDR3 bases: TGTGCCACCAGTGTCACCGGACTAGCGGGAGGGCCTCACACAGATACGCAGTATTTT.

Many counts were recorded for this clonotype. The chain has TRBV30 and TRBJ2-2; D gene unclear. CDR3 length: 12 residues. Germline V gene data show CDR1 as GTSNPN and CDR2 as SVGIG (reference sequence). Trimming pared 4 bases from V and 10 bases from J, leaving 13 bases between. The DNA for the CDR3 is TGTGCCTGGAAAGGCCAACTTGTGGAGCTGTTTTTT. Translating it yields CAWKGQLVELFF.

Ten or more counts support this clonotype. The chain carries TRBV27 and TRBJ2-7; the D is unclear. From germline, CDR1 is MNHEY and CDR2 SMNVEV (reference sequence). This CDR3 is built from 14 residues. V was shortened by 7 bases and J by 1 base, with 14 bases between the two germline ends. CDR3 loop: CASMELLGSYEQYF. The CDR3 DNA reads as TGTGCCAGCATGGAACTTCTTGGGTCCTACGAGCAGTACTTC.

This clonotype was detected only a few times. V is TRBV7-8 and J is TRBJ2-7; D ambiguous. V was clipped by 5 bases and J by 0 bases, with 14 bases between them. CDR3 length equals 15 residues. The germline gives CDR1 SGHVS, CDR2 FQNEAQ. The CDR3 DNA reads as TGTGCCAGCAGCCCAGAAGGGCGCTTCTCCTACGAGCAGTACTTC. The encoded protein is CASSPEGRFSYEQYF.

The chain recombines TRBV14 with TRBJ1-2; 9 bases agree with TRBD1. J lost 7 bases, V lost 4 bases, and 7 bases had no gene match. The germline V gene encodes CDR1 SGHDN and CDR2 FVKESK. The length of the CDR3 is 14 residues. The CDR3, as DNA: TGTGCCAGCAGCCGAGGACAGGGGTCGTTTGGCTACACCTTC. This translates into CASSRGQGSFGYTF.

This clonotype was picked up a small number of times. The chain uses TRBV29-1 and TRBJ2-3, with 9 bases that match TRBD1. The CDR3 runs to 13 residues. Germline loops: CDR1 SQVTM, CDR2 ANQGSEA. Trimming at V came to 6 bases and at J to 0 bases, leaving 1 base not matched to a gene. CDR3 sequence reads: CSVGTGSTDTQYF. The CDR3 DNA follows: TGCAGCGTCGGGACAGGGAGCACAGATACGCAGTATTTT.

This clonotype has ten or more counts. The chain carries TRBV5-1 and TRBJ1-4; D remains unclear. Germline CDR1 is SGHRS and CDR2 is YFSETQ. The CDR3 loop spans 14 amino acids. The ends were cut back, 4 bases at V and 4 bases at J, with 11 bases in the middle. CDR3 sequence reads: CASSAPTGNEKLFF. CDR3 DNA: TGCGCCAGCAGCGCACCGACGGGTAATGAAAAACTGTTTTTT.

The CDR3 DNA sequence: TGTGCCATCAGTGGACGGGACGGCGCTGTAGGTTCACCCCTCCACTTT. Translated: CAISGRDGAVGSPLHF. The V call is TRBV10-3, the J call TRBJ1-6; D is perhaps TRBD1 (5 bases). The CDR3 consists of 16 residues. CDR1 ENHRY and CDR2 SYGVKD come from the germline V gene. The ends were cut back, 4 bases at V and 9 bases at J, with 19 bases in the middle.

V gene TRBV27 combines with J gene TRBJ1-6; 7 bases are a match to TRBD1. CDR3 length: 16 amino acids. V trimming: 6 bases; J trimming: 10 bases; junction bases outside the gene matches: 15. Per germline, CDR1 MNHEY and CDR2 SMNVEV (reference sequence). CDR3 sequence (DNA): TGTGCCAGCAGCCGACATACCGGGACAGTGTCCTCACCCCTCCACTTT. Its protein product is CASSRHTGTVSSPLHF.

Ten or more counts support this clonotype. J is TRBJ2-2 and V is TRBV6-4; 10 bases line up with TRBD2. The CDR3 runs to 15 residues. The V gene's germline CDR1 is MRHNA and CDR2 SNTAGT. V shed 0 bases, J shed 6 bases, and the junction held 1 base outside the gene matches. CDR3: CASSDSAGGPGELFF. The DNA of the CDR3 is TGTGCCAGCAGTGACTCAGCGGGAGGGCCCGGGGAGCTGTTTTTT.

Ten or more counts support this clonotype. The chain is built from TRBV11-2 and TRBJ1-2; D is unclear. Per the germline V gene, CDR1 is SGHAT and CDR2 is FQNNGV. V gave up 2 bases and J gave up 6 bases, with 10 bases separating them. The CDR3 length is 13 residues. The CDR3 DNA follows: TGTGCCAGCAGCTTATATCGAGAGAATGGCTACACCTTC. Translation gives CASSLYRENGYTF.

In its sample, this clonotype was seen many times. The gene calls are TRBV20-1 and TRBJ2-2, with D possibly TRBD2 on 6 matching bases. This CDR3 region has 14 residues. Germline V gene data show CDR1 as DFQATT and CDR2 as SNEGSKA (reference sequence). Trimming took off 6 bases at V and 4 bases at J, with 15 bases between the two ends. CDR3 residues: CSATEGRGTGELFF. CDR3 DNA: TGCAGTGCCACGGAGGGCCGGGGCACCGGGGAGCTGTTTTTT.

With regard to this clonotype: A much larger clone is a single base away; this may be a read error. The chain is built from TRBV28 and TRBJ2-2; 7 positions agree with TRBD1. From germline, CDR1 is MDHEN and CDR2 SYDVKM. V shed 6 bases and J 2 bases; nucleotides not matched to a gene: 6. The CDR3 loop spans 15 amino acids. In DNA, the CDR3 is TGTGCCAGCAGGGAAAGGACAGGAAACACCGGGGAGCTGTTTTTT. Protein: CASRERTGNTGELFF.

This clonotype has only a few counts. The rearrangement links TRBV4-2 to TRBJ1-2; 8 nucleotides line up with TRBD1. The CDR3 is 16 amino acids. V shed 0 bases and J 6 bases; nucleotides not matched to a gene: 9. The V gene's germline CDR1 is LGHNA and CDR2 YNFKEQ. CDR3 nucleotide sequence: TGTGCCAGCAGCCAAGATCTCGGACAGGGAGTACATGGCTACACCTTC. It encodes CASSQDLGQGVHGYTF.

This clonotype has just a few counts. The chain recombines TRBV6-5 with TRBJ2-3; D tentatively reads TRBD1 or TRBD2 (5 bases each). The CDR3 consists of 13 residues. Trimming removed 0 bases at V and 6 bases at J, with 7 bases between. Per germline, CDR1 MNHEY and CDR2 SVGAGI. CDR3 sequence (DNA): TGTGCCAGCAGTTACTCCAGGGAGGATACGCAGTATTTT. It encodes CASSYSREDTQYF.

V and J are TRBV6-2 or TRBV6-3 and TRBJ2-1, with D perhaps matching TRBD1 (6 bases). The germline gives CDR1 MNHEY, CDR2 SVGEGT. This CDR3 is 13 amino acids long. V was pared by 5 bases and J by 4 bases, with 9 bases between. This chain's CDR3 is CASSTTGYNEQFF. In DNA, the CDR3 is TGTGCCAGCAGTACGACAGGTTACAATGAGCAGTTCTTC.

Note on this clonotype: Germline is not matched at one junction end, which may reflect a read error. The chain combines TRBV6-2 or TRBV6-3 with TRBJ2-5; D possibly corresponds to TRBD2 (7 bases). CDR3 length: 15 amino acids. Germline CDR1 MNHEY, CDR2 SVGEGT. CDR3 coding DNA: TGTGCCAGCAGTGACTCACCGCGGGGGCTTCCGACCCAGTACTTC. This encodes CASSDSPRGLPTQYF.

The table lists this clonotype with many counts. The CDR3 DNA reads as TGTGCCTGGAGTGGAGGTAGCGGGGCTTACAATGAGCAGTTCTTC. Amino acid sequence: CAWSGGSGAYNEQFF. The chain has TRBV30 and TRBJ2-1; 8 bases are a match to TRBD2. The CDR3 is 15 residues long. Trimming took 1 base from V and 4 from J; bases not matched to a gene: 6. CDR1 and CDR2 (germline): GTSNPN, SVGIG (reference sequence).

The chain employs TRBV12-3 or TRBV12-4 and TRBJ2-2; 9 nucleotides align to TRBD1. The V gene end was trimmed by 10 bases and the J gene end by 3 bases; junction bases not matched to a gene: 9. The CDR3 has 15 amino acids. CDR3 nucleotides: TGTGCCATACCCCGGGGACAGGGCTACACCGGGGAGCTGTTTTTT. It yields the protein CAIPRGQGYTGELFF.

In its sample, this clonotype was seen many times. The chain couples TRBV7-2 to TRBJ1-5, with 8 bases that match TRBD1. This CDR3 is built from 15 residues. V lost 6 bases, J lost 4 bases, and 8 bases stayed unmatched. Germline CDR1 is SGHTA and CDR2 is FQGNSA. The CDR3: CASSPWTGMNQPQHF. The CDR3 DNA follows: TGTGCCAGCAGTCCCTGGACAGGGATGAATCAGCCCCAGCATTTT.

This clonotype came up many times. The rearrangement links TRBV20-1 to TRBJ2-1; D is perhaps TRBD1 (6 bases). The germline V gene encodes CDR1 DFQATT and CDR2 SNEGSKA (reference sequence). Trimming stripped 2 bases from V and 1 base from J, with 9 bases between. This CDR3 is built from 14 residues. The DNA of the CDR3 is TGCAGTGCTAGACGCCAGGGGTCCTACAATGAGCAGTTCTTC. Encoded protein: CSARRQGSYNEQFF.